Here is one T cell receptor beta chain with its context. No antigen is known for it. The entry originates in a study of memory CD4+ T cells and cytomegalovirus serostatus. Findings of the study overall: Median bootstrapped AUC for CMV status was approximately 0.96 originally, around 0.91 US-trained.

Generated by immunoSEQ multiplex PCR, the TCRdb table keeps only in-frame clones and is missing some. This table holds about 38,000 clones, roughly 78% found once. The sort gate was single viable CD3+CD4+CD8-CD45RO+ cells for memory CD4+ T cells. After thawing, CD4+ T cells were positively selected. The sequence was collected from an adult in good health and CMV-seropositive. Source material: memory CD4+ T cells from blood.

CDR3: CASSLAVRGTEAFF. CDR3 DNA: TGTGCCAGCAGCTTAGCGGTCAGAGGGACTGAAGCTTTCTTT. The V gene is TRBV7-2, the J gene TRBJ1-1; D unresolved. Germline assignment: CDR1 SGHTA and CDR2 FQGNSA. Trimming left V 0 bases short and J 5 bases short, with 10 bases between. The CDR3 has 14 residues.